This is a list of T cell receptor beta chains from one sample in a study of cytomegalovirus exposure and HLA in healthy donors. The table came from immunoSEQ multiplex PCR; TCRdb's copy has only in-frame clones and leaves some out. The sample lists roughly 100,000 clones, roughly 82% occurring once. Input material: PBMCs. The origin of the receptors is a man aged 45-65 years in good health and CMV-seronegative. Both conserved end residues are part of each CDR3. The D gene is left open where the match is weak. Only some rows state a clone size, as once, few, many or a class for expanded clones.

length	V	J	size	D	DNA	CDR3
13	TRBV6-1	TRBJ1-3	.	.	TGTGCCAGCAGTGACAACAGGGCAGACACCATATATTTT	CASSDNRADTIYF
12	TRBV7-6	TRBJ1-4	.	.	TGTGCCAGCAGCTTTATTGGTCGGGAACTGTTTTTT	CASSFIGRELFF
14	TRBV7-6	TRBJ1-4	once	.	TGTGCCAGCAAACCGGAGCCGGGTAATGAAAAACTGTTTTTT	CASKPEPGNEKLFF
15	TRBV19	TRBJ2-5	few	TRBD1	TGTGCCAGTAGTAAAGGACAGGGGGCTCGAGAGACCCAGTACTTC	CASSKGQGARETQYF
15	TRBV19	TRBJ1-1	medium-sized	TRBD1	TGTGCCAGTATCCTGAGACAGGGGGCGCCTACTGAAGCTTTCTTT	CASILRQGAPTEAFF
17	TRBV6-1	TRBJ1-5	.	TRBD1	TGTGCCAGCAGTGCGTGGGACAGGGGGCTTAGCAATCAGCCCCAGCATTTT	CASSAWDRGLSNQPQHF
16	TRBV5-1	TRBJ1-4	.	.	TGCGCCAGCAGCCCATCTCCCACAGGGACTAATGAAAAACTGTTTTTT	CASSPSPTGTNEKLFF
16	TRBV10-3	TRBJ1-3	.	.	TGTGCCATCGGAAGTTGGGGGCAGGGCTCTGGAAACACCATATATTTT	CAIGSWGQGSGNTIYF
14	TRBV5-1	TRBJ1-1	few	TRBD1	TGCGCCAGCAGTCAACTACAGGGGTCCACTGAAGCTTTCTTT	CASSQLQGSTEAFF
15	TRBV13	TRBJ2-1	.	.	TGTGCCAGCAGCTTACCTCACTCTAGCGTTGATGAGCAGTTCTTC	CASSLPHSSVDEQFF
14	TRBV7-9	TRBJ1-6	.	.	TGTGCCAGCAGCTCCGGGAGGCAAGATTCACCCCTCCACTTT	CASSSGRQDSPLHF
15	TRBV7-9	TRBJ1-6	.	TRBD1	TGTGCCAGCAGCCCGAGGGGGCCTATCAATTCACCCCTCCACTTT	CASSPRGPINSPLHF
15	TRBV2	TRBJ1-1	.	.	TGTGCCAGCAGTGGGCGGGGGTCGGGGAACACTGAAGCTTTCTTT	CASSGRGSGNTEAFF
12	TRBV2	TRBJ2-5	.	.	TGTGCCAGCAGCGCCAACGGAGAGACCCAGTACTTC	CASSANGETQYF
13	TRBV6-5	TRBJ1-1	once	.	TGTGCCAGCAGGCAGGGGACCATCACTGAAGCTTTCTTT	CASRQGTITEAFF
16	TRBV4-2	TRBJ2-5	.	TRBD1	TGTGCCAGCAGCCAAGAAAGGACAGGGGTTTTAGAGACCCAGTACTTC	CASSQERTGVLETQYF
13	TRBV6-1	TRBJ1-1	.	.	TGTGCCACCACGCGGTGGGGGGACACTGAAGCTTTCTTT	CATTRWGDTEAFF
14	TRBV28	TRBJ2-6	.	.	TGTGCCAGCAGTTCGTCGTCCGGGGCCAACGTCCTGACTTTC	CASSSSSGANVLTF
13	TRBV9	TRBJ1-3	once	.	TGTGCCAGCAGCAGAGCGGCTGGAAACACCATATATTTT	CASSRAAGNTIYF
15	TRBV6-5	TRBJ1-4	.	.	TGTGCCAGCAGTCCAACCCCGGGCTCTGAGGGAAAACTGTTTTTT	CASSPTPGSEGKLFF
14	TRBV11-2	TRBJ2-3	.	TRBD1	TGTGCCAGCAGCTTAGGGGACAGTTTAGATACGCAGTATTTT	CASSLGDSLDTQYF
15	TRBV18	TRBJ2-2	.	.	TGTGCCAGCTCACCGCGACAGAGAGACACCGGGGAGCTGTTTTTT	CASSPRQRDTGELFF
14	TRBV2	TRBJ1-3	.	.	TGTGCCAGCAGTGAATTAGCAGGGGAACACACCATATATTTT	CASSELAGEHTIYF
17	TRBV5-1	TRBJ2-3	few	TRBD2	TGCGCCAGCAGCTTGCAACCCCCCGGGGGGACCACAGATACGCAGTATTTT	CASSLQPPGGTTDTQYF
12	TRBV7-2	TRBJ2-5	.	TRBD2	TGTGCCAGCAGCTCTAGCGGAGAGACCCAGTACTTC	CASSSSGETQYF
13	TRBV6-5	TRBJ1-3	.	.	TGTGCCACGCGGACATTTTTGAGAAACACCATATATTTT	CATRTFLRNTIYF
19	TRBV21-1	TRBJ2-7	.	.	TGTGCCAGCAGCGGACCGCAGGACCGAGGGGGCCTGAGCTCCTACGAGCAGTACTTC	CASSGPQDRGGLSSYEQYF
14	TRBV6-1	TRBJ1-5	.	.	TGTGCCAGCAGTGACCTCGGGGGGAATCAGCCCCAGCATTTT	CASSDLGGNQPQHF
15	TRBV7-3	TRBJ2-3	.	TRBD2	TGTGCCAGCAGTTCGGGGGGGGCCGGCACAGATACGCAGTATTTT	CASSSGGAGTDTQYF
18	TRBV5-1	TRBJ2-3	.	TRBD1	TGCGCCAGCAGCTTGGGGCCCCAAGGGACAGGGGCCACAGATACGCAGTATTTT	CASSLGPQGTGATDTQYF
17	TRBV18	TRBJ1-4	.	.	TGTGCCAGCTCACCACCCAGGGGTTCCGCAACTAATGAAAAACTGTTTTTT	CASSPPRGSATNEKLFF
15	TRBV7-8	TRBJ1-5	.	TRBD1	TGTGCCAGCAGCTTCGAACAGGGGTTTAATCAGCCCCAGCATTTT	CASSFEQGFNQPQHF